This T cell receptor beta chain was identified in a study of breast tumors, draining lymph nodes, adjacent tissues. Overall study results and limits: Luminal-like breast cancer showed significantly greater tumor-nontumor repertoire similarity than basal-like breast cancer did. Tumor TCR diversity was below lymph nodes but above nontumor tissue. The lymph node origin of tumor T cells was framed as consistent with a hypothesis, not demonstrated.

Ten or more counts support this clonotype. Its matching antigen is unknown. TCRdb processed the multiplex PCR reads anew with MiXCR; each CDR3 protein has one entry. Among about 31,000 distinct CDR3 sequences listed, 60% to 70% were seen once. The CDR3 consists of 15 residues. J gave up 2 bases and V 6 bases, and 7 bases lay outside the gene matches. Germline V gene data show CDR1 as MNHEY and CDR2 as SVGAGI. The chain carries TRBV6-5 and TRBJ1-3, with 7 bases fitting TRBD1. The receptor was isolated from a female donor with breast cancer. Some clones in this sample may be carry-over from other donors' samples. Specimen: breast tumor tissue. CDR3 DNA sequence: TGTGCCAGCAGAACCGACAGGGCTCCTGGAAACACCATATATTTT. Residues: CASRTDRAPGNTIYF.